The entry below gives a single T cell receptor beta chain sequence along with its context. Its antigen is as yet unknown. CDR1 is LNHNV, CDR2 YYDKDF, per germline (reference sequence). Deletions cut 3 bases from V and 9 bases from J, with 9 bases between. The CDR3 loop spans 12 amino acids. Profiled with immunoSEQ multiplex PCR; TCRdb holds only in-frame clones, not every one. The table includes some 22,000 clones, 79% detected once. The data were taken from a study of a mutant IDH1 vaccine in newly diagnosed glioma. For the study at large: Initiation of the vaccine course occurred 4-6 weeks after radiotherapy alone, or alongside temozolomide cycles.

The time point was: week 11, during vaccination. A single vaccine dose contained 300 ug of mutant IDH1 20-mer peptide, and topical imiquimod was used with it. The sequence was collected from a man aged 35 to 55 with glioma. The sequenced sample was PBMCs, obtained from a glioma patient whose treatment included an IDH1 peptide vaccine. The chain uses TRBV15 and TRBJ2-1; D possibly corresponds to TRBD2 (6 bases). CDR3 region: CATSRLAVEQFF. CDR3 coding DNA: TGTGCCACCAGCAGGTTAGCGGTTGAGCAGTTCTTC.